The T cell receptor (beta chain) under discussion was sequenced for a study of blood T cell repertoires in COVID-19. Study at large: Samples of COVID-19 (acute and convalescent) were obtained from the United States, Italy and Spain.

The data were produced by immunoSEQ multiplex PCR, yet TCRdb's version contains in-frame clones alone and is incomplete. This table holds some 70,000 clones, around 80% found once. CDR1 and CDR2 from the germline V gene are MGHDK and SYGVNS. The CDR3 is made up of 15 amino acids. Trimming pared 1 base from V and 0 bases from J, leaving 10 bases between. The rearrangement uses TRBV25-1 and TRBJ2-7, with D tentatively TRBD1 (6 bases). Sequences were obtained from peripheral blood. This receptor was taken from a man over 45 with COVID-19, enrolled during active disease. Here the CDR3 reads CASSESGQSSYEQYF. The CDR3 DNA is TGTGCCAGCAGTGAATCAGGACAGAGCTCCTACGAGCAGTACTTC.